A single sample gave rise to the 24 T cell receptor beta chains below, sequenced in a study of shared clonotypes between healthy human individuals. Using immunoSEQ multiplex PCR, the repertoire was profiled, and TCRdb retains in-frame clones only, with some absent. The data contain about 2 million clones, 85% to 95% of them singletons. The sample consisted of naive CD4+ T cells sorted from blood. Subset: CD45RA+ positively selected. The receptors stem from a man younger than 35 in good health.

This clone was recorded only once. The rearrangement joins TRBV11-2 to TRBJ1-4; 8 bases line up with TRBD1. Trimming took 6 bases from V and 8 from J; bases not matched to a gene: 14. This CDR3 region has 16 residues. Germline values: CDR1 SGHAT, CDR2 FQNNGV. In DNA, the CDR3 is TGTGCCAGCAGGGAGGGCAGGGGGCGTTTGCGGGAAAAACTGTTTTTT. It is translated as CASREGRGRLREKLFF.

The V and J genes are TRBV4-1 and TRBJ2-1, with 7 positions matching TRBD1. The length of the CDR3 is 15 residues. From germline, CDR1 is MGHRA and CDR2 YSYEKL. With 0 bases clipped from V and 2 bases from J, the junction kept 1 base outside the gene matches. CDR3: CASSQEGQPYNEQFF. CDR3 DNA sequence: TGCGCCAGCAGCCAAGAGGGACAGCCCTACAATGAGCAGTTCTTC.

On this clone itself: Other nucleotide sequences in the sample specify the same CDR3. The DNA for the CDR3 is TGTGCCAGCAGTGAGGGACAGGGAGGTTATGGCTACACCTTC. Translating it yields CASSEGQGGYGYTF. The gene calls are TRBV2 and TRBJ1-2; 9 bases are shared with TRBD1. CDR3 length: 14 residues. V gave up 3 bases and J gave up 5 bases; unmatched junction bases: 4. Germline V gene sequence: CDR1 SNHLY, CDR2 FYNNEI.

V gene TRBV5-6 combines with J gene TRBJ2-3; 10 bases map to TRBD2. The CDR3 has 19 residues. Germline loops: CDR1 SGHDT, CDR2 YYEEEE. Germline trimming cut 4 bases from V and 5 bases from J; bases unmatched to any gene: 19. Written as DNA, the CDR3 is TGTGCCAGCAGCCAGCCCACCTCGGAGGCCCTAGCGGGGGTAGATACGCAGTATTTT. Translation: CASSQPTSEALAGVDTQYF.

The chain joins TRBV7-2 to TRBJ1-2; 8 nucleotides agree with TRBD1. CDR1 and CDR2 (germline): SGHTA, FQGNSA. The CDR3 has 16 amino acids. Trimming cost V 5 bases and J 5 bases; bases outside gene matches: 13. The CDR3 nucleotides are TGTGCCAGCAGCAAGAAGGGGACAGGCGGATCGTATGGCTACACCTTC. Its translation is CASSKKGTGGSYGYTF.

The chain couples TRBV6-6 to TRBJ1-3; D call uncertain. V lost 0 bases to trimming and J lost 4 bases, with 7 bases between them. CDR1 is MNHNY and CDR2 is SVGAGI in the germline V gene (reference sequence). The CDR3 is made up of 14 amino acids. CDR3 loop: CASSYSMEGNTIYF. The DNA for the CDR3 is TGTGCCAGCAGTTACTCGATGGAGGGAAACACCATATATTTT.

The chain links TRBV7-5 to TRBJ1-6; TRBD1, as called in the table, went unchecked against the DNA. TRBV7-5 is flagged as a pseudogene. CDR3 length: 18 amino acids. CDR3 amino acids: CARSDRGTGITYNSPLHF. CDR3 bases: TGTGCCAGAAGCGATCGCGGGACAGGGATCACCTATAATTCACCCCTCCACTTT.

The rearrangement links TRBV5-1 to TRBJ1-2; possible D gene TRBD1, 6 bases. From germline, CDR1 is SGHRS and CDR2 YFSETQ. CDR3 size: 15 residues. V lost 5 bases and J lost 0, with 14 bases in between. DNA of the CDR3: TGCGCCAGCAGGCCCGAGGGGGGTACTAACTATGGCTACACCTTC. It specifies CASRPEGGTNYGYTF.

The chain links TRBV19 to TRBJ1-5, with a possible D match to TRBD1 (6 bases). The CDR3 is 16 amino acids. Trimming left V 4 bases short and J 1 base short, with 14 bases between. Per germline, CDR1 LNHDA and CDR2 SQIVND (reference sequence). The CDR3, as DNA: TGTGCCAGTAGTACTACAGGGACCTGGAGCAATCAGCCCCAGCATTTT. Translated, it gives CASSTTGTWSNQPQHF.

The chain combines TRBV5-4 with TRBJ2-7, with 12 nucleotides matching TRBD1. Germline CDR1 reads SGHNT; CDR2 reads YYREEE (reference sequence). The CDR3 runs to 15 residues. V gave up 3 bases and J gave up 4 bases; unmatched junction bases: 5. CDR3 sequence reads: CASSSGTGGRYEQYF. CDR3 bases: TGTGCCAGCAGCTCCGGGACAGGGGGCAGGTACGAGCAGTACTTC.

The chain has TRBV5-4 and TRBJ1-6, with D unclear. Trimming pared 7 bases from V and 5 bases from J, leaving 16 bases between. Germline V gives CDR1 SGHNT, CDR2 YYREEE (reference sequence). The CDR3 consists of 15 residues. CDR3 in amino acids: CASGPPDGNNSPLHF. In nucleotides, the CDR3 is TGTGCCAGCGGCCCTCCGGACGGAAATAATTCACCCCTCCACTTT.

The CDR3 loop is CASSPQMEQPQHF. The CDR3, as DNA: TGTGCCAGCAGCCCTCAGATGGAACAGCCCCAGCATTTT. This chain connects TRBV7-9 to TRBJ1-5, with unresolved D. The CDR3 covers 13 residues. Germline CDR1 reads SEHNR; CDR2 reads FQNEAQ (reference sequence). V was trimmed by 5 bases and J by 7 bases, leaving 12 bases between them.

The chain recombines TRBV5-6 with TRBJ1-2; D remains unclear. With 6 bases removed from V and 8 bases from J, the gap between germline ends came to 14 bases. Germline V lookup: CDR1 SGHDT, CDR2 YYEEEE. CDR3 size: 12 residues. The CDR3 nucleotides are TGTGCCAGCACCTACGAGATAGGGGGCTACACCTTC. Amino acids: CASTYEIGGYTF.

The chain couples TRBV20-1 to TRBJ2-5; D is possibly TRBD1 (5 bases). The tail of the sequence fits TRBJ2-7 better, so the J call may be wrong. Germline-derived CDR1 and CDR2 are DFQATT and SNEGSKA (reference sequence). This CDR3 is built from 11 residues. The CDR3 loop reads CSASQGYEQYF. CDR3 in DNA: TGCAGTGCCAGCCAGGGCTACGAGCAGTACTTC.

This chain links TRBV9 with TRBJ2-2; maybe TRBD1 (5 bases). The CDR3 extends over 15 amino acids. Germline V gene sequence: CDR1 SGDLS, CDR2 YYNGEE. Trimming removed 0 bases from V and 6 bases from J, with 12 bases in between. The CDR3 nucleotides read TGTGCCAGCAGCGTAGATTGGGGCTACTCCGGGGAGCTGTTTTTT. Translated, it gives CASSVDWGYSGELFF.

The chain combines TRBV28 with TRBJ1-2; no clear D gene. V dropped 3 bases and J dropped 6 bases, with 17 bases sitting between them. The CDR3 is made up of 15 amino acids. Germline V gene data show CDR1 as MDHEN and CDR2 as SYDVKM. The CDR3 coding sequence is TGTGCCAGCAGTTTTAGCGACCTAGAGTCTGATGGCTACACCTTC. It codes for CASSFSDLESDGYTF.

This chain uses TRBV10-2 with TRBJ2-7; 8 bases fit TRBD2. Losses at the gene ends were 8 bases for V and 2 bases for J; bases not matched to a gene: 5. The germline V gene has CDR1 WSHSY and CDR2 SAAADI. The CDR3 covers 13 residues. This CDR3 is CASLGGGAYEQYF. The CDR3 DNA is TGCGCCAGCCTCGGGGGGGGCGCCTACGAGCAGTACTTC.

This sequence joins TRBV11-2 and TRBJ1-3; 12 bases map to TRBD1. Germline V CDR1 and CDR2: SGHAT, FQNNGV. This CDR3 has 17 residues. V gave up 5 bases and J gave up 0 bases; unmatched junction bases: 5. CDR3 nucleotides: TGTGCCAGCAGCGAAGGGACAGGGGGCTACTCTGGAAACACCATATATTTT. Protein: CASSEGTGGYSGNTIYF.

The rearrangement joins TRBV5-5 to TRBJ2-5; 9 positions match TRBD1. The CDR3 extends over 15 amino acids. Trimming at V came to 2 bases and at J to 4 bases, leaving 6 bases not matched to a gene. The germline V gene has CDR1 SGHKS and CDR2 YYEKEE (reference sequence). The CDR3 here is CASSLNRGPGETQYF. CDR3 nucleotides: TGTGCCAGCAGCTTAAACAGGGGGCCTGGAGAGACCCAGTACTTC.

The chain uses TRBV6-5 and TRBJ2-1; perhaps TRBD2 as D (5 bases). Trimming left V 2 bases short and J 2 bases short, with 10 bases between. There are 15 residues in the CDR3. Per germline, CDR1 MNHEY and CDR2 SVGAGI. CDR3 in DNA: TGTGCCAGCAGTTACGATCCGGGAACCTACAATGAGCAGTTCTTC. This sequence encodes CASSYDPGTYNEQFF.

This chain links TRBV9 with TRBJ1-1; 7 bases agree with TRBD1. V trimming: 4 bases; J trimming: 11 bases; junction bases outside the gene matches: 14. The CDR3 is 14 residues long. Germline CDR1 reads SGDLS; CDR2 reads YYNGEE. In nucleotides, the CDR3 is TGTGCCAGCAGCCCCCTAGACAGGGAAAGTAGGGCTTTCTTT. This encodes CASSPLDRESRAFF.

J is TRBJ2-2 and V is TRBV9; unclear D gene. Germline V gives CDR1 SGDLS, CDR2 YYNGEE. With 0 bases removed from V and 5 bases from J, the gap between germline ends came to 8 bases. This CDR3 is built from 14 residues. The CDR3 sequence is CASSVGRDTGELFF. The CDR3, as DNA: TGTGCCAGCAGCGTAGGTAGGGATACCGGGGAGCTGTTTTTT.

The chain joins TRBV11-2 to TRBJ2-7; TRBD2 might be the D (5 bases). Germline lookup yields CDR1 SGHAT and CDR2 FQNNGV. V was pared by 0 bases and J by 4 bases, with 10 bases between. The CDR3 has 14 residues. CDR3 in amino acids: CASSLEAGIYEQYF. The CDR3 DNA is TGTGCCAGCAGCTTAGAGGCCGGGATTTACGAGCAGTACTTC.

This clone showed up just a few times. The V and J genes are TRBV6-5 and TRBJ1-6, with 7 nucleotides matching TRBD1. The junction had 8 bases not matched to a gene; V was cut back by 2 bases and J by 10 bases. The germline gives CDR1 MNHEY, CDR2 SVGAGI. There are 15 residues in the CDR3. CDR3 sequence (DNA): TGTGCCAGCAGTTACGATCAGGGGGAGTGGTCACCCCTCCACTTT. Amino acid sequence: CASSYDQGEWSPLHF.